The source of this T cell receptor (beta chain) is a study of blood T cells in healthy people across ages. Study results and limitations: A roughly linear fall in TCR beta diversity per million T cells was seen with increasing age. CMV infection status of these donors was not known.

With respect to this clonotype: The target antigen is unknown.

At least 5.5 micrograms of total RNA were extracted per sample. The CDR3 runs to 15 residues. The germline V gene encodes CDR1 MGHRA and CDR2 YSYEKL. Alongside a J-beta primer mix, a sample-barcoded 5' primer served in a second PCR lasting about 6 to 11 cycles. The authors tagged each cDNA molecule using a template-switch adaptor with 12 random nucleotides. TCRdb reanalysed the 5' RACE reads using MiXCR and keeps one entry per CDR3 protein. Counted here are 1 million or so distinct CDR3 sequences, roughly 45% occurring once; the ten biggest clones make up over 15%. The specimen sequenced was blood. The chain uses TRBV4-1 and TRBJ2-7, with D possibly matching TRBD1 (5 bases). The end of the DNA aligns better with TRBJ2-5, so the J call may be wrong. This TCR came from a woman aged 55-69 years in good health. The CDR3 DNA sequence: TGCGCCAGCAGCCAAGTCTTGCAGGGTATGGAGACCCAGTACTTC. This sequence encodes CASSQVLQGMETQYF.